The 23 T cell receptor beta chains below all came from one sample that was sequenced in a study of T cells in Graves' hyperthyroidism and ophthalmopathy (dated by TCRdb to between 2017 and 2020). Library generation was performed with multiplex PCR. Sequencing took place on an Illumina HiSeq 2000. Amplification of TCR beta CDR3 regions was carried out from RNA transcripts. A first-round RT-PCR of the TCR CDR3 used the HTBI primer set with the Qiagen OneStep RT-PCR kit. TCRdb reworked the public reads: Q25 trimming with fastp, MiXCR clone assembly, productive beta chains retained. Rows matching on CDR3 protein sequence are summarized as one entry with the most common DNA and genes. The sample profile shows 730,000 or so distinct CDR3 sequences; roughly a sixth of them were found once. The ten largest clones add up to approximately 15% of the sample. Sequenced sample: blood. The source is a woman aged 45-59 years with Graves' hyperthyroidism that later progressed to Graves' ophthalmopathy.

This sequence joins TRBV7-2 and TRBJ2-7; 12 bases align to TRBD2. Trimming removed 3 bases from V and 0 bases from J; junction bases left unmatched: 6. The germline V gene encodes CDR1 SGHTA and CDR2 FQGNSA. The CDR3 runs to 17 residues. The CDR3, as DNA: TGTGCCAGCAGCTTTCGACTAGCGGGGGAATACTCCTACGAGCAGTACTTC. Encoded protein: CASSFRLAGEYSYEQYF.

The CDR3 spells CASSPQRGGKADTQYF. The CDR3 bases are TGTGCCAGCAGTCCTCAGCGGGGGGGCAAGGCAGATACGCAGTATTTT. The chain is built from TRBV27 and TRBJ2-3; 10 bases are shared with TRBD2. The CDR3 is 16 amino acids. Germline-derived CDR1 and CDR2 are MNHEY and SMNVEV (reference sequence). V dropped 5 bases and J dropped 4; count of bases not matched to a gene: 9.

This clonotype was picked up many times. In DNA form, the CDR3 reads TGTGCCAGCAGCCAAAGCGAAGTGTCCTACGAGCAGTACTTC. Translating gives CASSQSEVSYEQYF. The chain combines TRBV3-1 with TRBJ2-7; no clear D. CDR3 length equals 14 residues. Trimming removed 2 bases from V and 1 base from J, with 9 bases in between. Germline loops: CDR1 LGHDT, CDR2 YNNKEL (reference sequence).

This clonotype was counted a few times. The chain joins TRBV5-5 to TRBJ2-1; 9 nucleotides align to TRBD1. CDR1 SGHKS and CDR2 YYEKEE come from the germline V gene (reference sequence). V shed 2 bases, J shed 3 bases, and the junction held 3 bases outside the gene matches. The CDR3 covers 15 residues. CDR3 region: CASSFGTGNYNEQFF. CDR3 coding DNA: TGTGCCAGCAGCTTCGGGACAGGGAACTACAATGAGCAGTTCTTC.

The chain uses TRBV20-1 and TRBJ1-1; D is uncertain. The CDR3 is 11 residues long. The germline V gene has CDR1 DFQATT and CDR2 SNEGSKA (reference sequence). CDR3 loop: CRSLVNTEAFF. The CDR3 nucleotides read TGCAGGTCCCTAGTGAACACTGAAGCTTTCTTT.

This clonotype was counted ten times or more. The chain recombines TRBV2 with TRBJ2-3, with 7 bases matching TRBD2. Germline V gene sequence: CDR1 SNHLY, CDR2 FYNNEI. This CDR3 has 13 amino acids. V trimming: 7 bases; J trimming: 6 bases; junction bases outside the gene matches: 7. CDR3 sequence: CASIPAGLDTQYF. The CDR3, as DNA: TGTGCCAGCATTCCAGCGGGGCTGGATACGCAGTATTTT.

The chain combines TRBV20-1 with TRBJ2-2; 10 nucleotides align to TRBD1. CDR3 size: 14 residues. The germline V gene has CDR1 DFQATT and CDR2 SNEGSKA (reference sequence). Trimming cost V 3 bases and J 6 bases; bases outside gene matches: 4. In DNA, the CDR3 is TGCAGTGCTAGTCGGGACAGGGGTTCCGGGGAGCTGTTTTTT. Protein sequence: CSASRDRGSGELFF.

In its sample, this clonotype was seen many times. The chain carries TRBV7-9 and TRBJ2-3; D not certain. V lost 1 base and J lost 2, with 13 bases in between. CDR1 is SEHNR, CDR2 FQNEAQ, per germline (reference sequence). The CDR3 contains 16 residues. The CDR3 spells CASSLGQSRATDTQYF. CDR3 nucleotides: TGTGCCAGCAGCTTAGGGCAGTCAAGGGCCACAGATACGCAGTATTTT.

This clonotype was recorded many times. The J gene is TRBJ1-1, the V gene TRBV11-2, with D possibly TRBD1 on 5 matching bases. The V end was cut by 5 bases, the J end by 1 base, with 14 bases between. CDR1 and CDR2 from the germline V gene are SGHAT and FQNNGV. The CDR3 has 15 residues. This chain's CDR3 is CASSPTVGANTEAFF. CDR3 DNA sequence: TGTGCCAGCAGCCCAACAGTCGGGGCGAACACTGAAGCTTTCTTT.

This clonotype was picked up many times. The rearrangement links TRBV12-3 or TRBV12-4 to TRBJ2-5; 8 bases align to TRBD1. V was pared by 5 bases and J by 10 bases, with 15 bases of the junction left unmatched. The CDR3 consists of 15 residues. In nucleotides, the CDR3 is TGTGCCAGCAGTGCGGACAGGGTGGGGCAAGAAGACCAGTACTTC. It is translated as CASSADRVGQEDQYF.

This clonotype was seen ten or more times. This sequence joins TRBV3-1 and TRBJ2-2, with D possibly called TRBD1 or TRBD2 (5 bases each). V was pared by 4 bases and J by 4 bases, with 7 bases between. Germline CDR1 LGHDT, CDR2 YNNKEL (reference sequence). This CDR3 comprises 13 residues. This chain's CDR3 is CASSPRGTGELFF. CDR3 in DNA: TGTGCCAGCAGCCCGAGGGGCACCGGGGAGCTGTTTTTT.

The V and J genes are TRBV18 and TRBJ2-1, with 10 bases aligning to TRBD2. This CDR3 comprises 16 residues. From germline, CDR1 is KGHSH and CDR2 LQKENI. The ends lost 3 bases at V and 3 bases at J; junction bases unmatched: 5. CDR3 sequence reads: CASSPPSGGVYNEQFF. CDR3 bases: TGTGCCAGCTCACCCCCTAGCGGGGGCGTCTACAATGAGCAGTTCTTC.

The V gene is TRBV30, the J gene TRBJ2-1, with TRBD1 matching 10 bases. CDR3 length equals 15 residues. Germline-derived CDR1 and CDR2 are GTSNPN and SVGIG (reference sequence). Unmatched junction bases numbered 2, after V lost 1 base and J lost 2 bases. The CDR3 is CAWSAGTGAYNEQFF. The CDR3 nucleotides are TGTGCCTGGAGTGCGGGGACAGGGGCCTACAATGAGCAGTTCTTC.

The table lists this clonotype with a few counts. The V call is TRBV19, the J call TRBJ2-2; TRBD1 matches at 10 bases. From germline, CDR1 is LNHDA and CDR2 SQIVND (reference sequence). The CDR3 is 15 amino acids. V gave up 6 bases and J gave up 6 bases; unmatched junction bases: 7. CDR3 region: CASSATGGMSGELFF. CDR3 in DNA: TGTGCCAGTAGCGCGACAGGGGGCATGTCCGGGGAGCTGTTTTTT.

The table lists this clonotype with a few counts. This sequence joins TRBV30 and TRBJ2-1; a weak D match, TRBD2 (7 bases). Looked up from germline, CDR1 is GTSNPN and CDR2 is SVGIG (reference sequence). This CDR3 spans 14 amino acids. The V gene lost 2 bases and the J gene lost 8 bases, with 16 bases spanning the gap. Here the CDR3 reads CAWSRGGGFDEQFF. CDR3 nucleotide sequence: TGTGCCTGGAGTAGGGGCGGGGGCTTCGATGAGCAGTTCTTC. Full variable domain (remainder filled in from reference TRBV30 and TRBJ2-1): SQTIHQWPATLVQPVGSPLSLECTVEGTSNPNLYWYRQAAGRGLQLLFYSVGIGQISSEVPQNLSASRPQDRQFILSSKKLLLSDSGFYLCAWSRGGGFDEQFFGPGTRLTVL.

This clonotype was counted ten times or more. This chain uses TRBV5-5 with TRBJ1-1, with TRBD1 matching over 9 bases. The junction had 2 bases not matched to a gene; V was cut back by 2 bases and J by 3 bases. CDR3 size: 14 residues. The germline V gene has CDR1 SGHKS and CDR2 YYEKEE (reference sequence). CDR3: CASSFTGGYTEAFF. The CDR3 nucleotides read TGTGCCAGCAGCTTTACAGGGGGCTACACTGAAGCTTTCTTT.

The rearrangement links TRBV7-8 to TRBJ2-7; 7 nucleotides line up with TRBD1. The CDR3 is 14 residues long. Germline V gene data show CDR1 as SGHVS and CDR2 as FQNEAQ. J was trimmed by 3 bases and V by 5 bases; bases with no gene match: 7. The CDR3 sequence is CASSIRQGDYEQYF. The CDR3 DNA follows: TGTGCCAGCAGCATAAGACAGGGCGACTACGAGCAGTACTTC. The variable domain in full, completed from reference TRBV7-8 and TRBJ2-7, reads GAGVSQSPRYKVAKRGQDVALRCDPISGHVSLFWYQQALGQGPEFLTYFQNEAQLDKSGLPSDRFFAERPEGSVSTLKIQRTQQEDSAVYLCASSIRQGDYEQYFGPGTRLTVT.

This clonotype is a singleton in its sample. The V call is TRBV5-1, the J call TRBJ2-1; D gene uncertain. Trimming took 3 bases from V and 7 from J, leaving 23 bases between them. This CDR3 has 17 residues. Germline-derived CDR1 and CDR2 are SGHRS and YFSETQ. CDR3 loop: CASSSIEVRNQINEQFF. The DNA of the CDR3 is TGCGCCAGCAGCTCCATCGAGGTGAGGAACCAGATTAATGAGCAGTTCTTC.

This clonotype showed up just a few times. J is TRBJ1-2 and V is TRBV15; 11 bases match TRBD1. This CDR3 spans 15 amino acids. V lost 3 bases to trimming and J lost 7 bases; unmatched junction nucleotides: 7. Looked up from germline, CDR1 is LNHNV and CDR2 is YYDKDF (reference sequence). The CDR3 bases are TGTGCCACCAGCAGGTGGACAGGGGGCGGCTTTGGCTACACCTTC. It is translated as CATSRWTGGGFGYTF.

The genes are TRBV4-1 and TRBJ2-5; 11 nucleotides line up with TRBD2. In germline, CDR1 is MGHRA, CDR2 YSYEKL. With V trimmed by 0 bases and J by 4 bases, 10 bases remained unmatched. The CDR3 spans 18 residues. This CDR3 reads CASSQDRFGTSGGETQYF. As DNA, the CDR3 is TGCGCCAGCAGCCAAGATCGGTTCGGGACTAGCGGCGGAGAGACCCAGTACTTC.

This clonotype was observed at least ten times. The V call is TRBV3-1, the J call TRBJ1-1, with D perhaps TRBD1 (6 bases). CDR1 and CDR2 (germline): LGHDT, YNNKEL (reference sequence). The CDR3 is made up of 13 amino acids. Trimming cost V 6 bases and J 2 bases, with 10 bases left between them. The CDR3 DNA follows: TGTGCCAGCAGGACTGGGACAAACACTGAAGCTTTCTTT. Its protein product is CASRTGTNTEAFF.

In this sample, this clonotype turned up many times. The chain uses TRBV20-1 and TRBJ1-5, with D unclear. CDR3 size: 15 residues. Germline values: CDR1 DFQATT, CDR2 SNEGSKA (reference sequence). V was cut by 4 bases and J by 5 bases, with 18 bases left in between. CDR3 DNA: TGCAGTGCTAATTCGGAGGGATTATCCTATCAGCCCCAGCATTTT. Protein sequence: CSANSEGLSYQPQHF.

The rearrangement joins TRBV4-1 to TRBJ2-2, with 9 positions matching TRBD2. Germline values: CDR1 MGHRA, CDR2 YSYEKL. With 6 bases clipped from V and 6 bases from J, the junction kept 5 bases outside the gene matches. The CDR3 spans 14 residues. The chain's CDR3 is CASRGGLASGELFF. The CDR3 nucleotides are TGCGCCAGCAGGGGAGGACTAGCGTCCGGGGAGCTGTTTTTT.